The source of this TCR beta chain is a study of cytomegalovirus exposure and HLA in healthy donors. Sampled while nominally healthy, donors likely had unrecorded immune exposures. To note about this clone: Its antigen is as yet unknown.

Study-level points and caveats: Among TCR beta chains, those listed as cytomegalovirus-associated numbered over 150. In vitro confirmation showed a few CMV-associated chains to be CMV antigen specific. Later analysis suggested most CMV-associated TCR beta chains were HLA-restricted.

The germline gives CDR1 SGHTA, CDR2 FQGTGA. Trimming cost V 8 bases and J 6 bases, with 10 bases left between them. The length of the CDR3 is 12 residues. Amplification used 60 Vbeta primers and 13 Jbeta primers. Produced via immunoSEQ multiplex PCR; TCRdb's table is partial and in-frame only. The table lists some 130,000 clones. The chain joins TRBV7-3 to TRBJ2-2; the D is unclear. The source is a woman in her forties in good health and CMV-seronegative. Sequenced: PBMCs. The CDR3 nucleotides are TGTGCCAGCGGCCTTGAGGCCGGGGAGCTGTTTTTT. Amino acids: CASGLEAGELFF.